The present T cell receptor beta chain was sequenced within a study of cytomegalovirus exposure and HLA in healthy donors. CDR1 is SGHTA, CDR2 FQGNSA, per germline. V lost 5 bases to trimming and J lost 5 bases, with 19 bases between them. CDR3 length: 15 residues. The PCR ran on 60 Vbeta and 13 Jbeta primers. Some clones are missing from TCRdb's copy, which holds only in-frame ones; the method was immunoSEQ multiplex PCR. The sample contains under 200,000 clones, 60% to 80% of which appear only once. Material for sequencing was PBMCs. The receptor was derived from a man aged 50 to 59 in good health and CMV-seropositive. The chain joins TRBV7-2 to TRBJ2-7; a weak D match, TRBD2 (8 bases). The CDR3 DNA reads as TGTGCCAGCAGCGGGACGGGAGGGGGCTTCGACGAGCAGTACTTC. Its translation: CASSGTGGGFDEQYF.